The rows below give T cell receptor beta chains drawn from one sample of a study of OX40 agonist ivuxolimab in advanced cancers. Sequencing used immunoSEQ multiplex PCR; TCRdb keeps in-frame clones, though not all of them. The sample includes 54,000 or so clones, 84% of them seen just once. The specimen comprised CD4+ or CD8+ T cells sorted from blood, sampled in a trial of the OX40 agonist ivuxolimab. The receptor set was obtained from an adult with an advanced solid tumor such as melanoma, head and neck, liver or kidney cancer. The CDR3 runs from the conserved cysteine through the conserved F or W. Each record gives: D gene, clone size, J gene, V gene, CDR3 protein, CDR3 DNA. D genes are given only for firm matches. Clone size is given for some rows only: seen once, a few or many times, or a class if the clone is expanded.

TRBD1 | . | TRBJ1-1 | TRBV7-3 | CASSLDRGYTEAFF | TGTGCCAGCAGCTTAGACAGGGGGTACACTGAAGCTTTCTTT
. | once | TRBJ2-2 | TRBV15 | CATRVGGGNTGELFF | TGTGCCACCCGGGTCGGCGGAGGGAACACCGGGGAGCTGTTTTTT
. | . | TRBJ1-2 | TRBV2 | CASIRDTAIYGYTF | TGTGCCAGCATCCGGGATACCGCTATCTATGGCTACACCTTC
TRBD1 | . | TRBJ2-7 | TRBV4-1 | CASSLLHGQGSYEQYF | TGCGCCAGCAGCCTCCTACACGGACAGGGGAGCTACGAGCAGTACTTC
TRBD1 | . | TRBJ2-1 | TRBV11-3 | CASSSHGQVGYNEQFF | TGTGCCAGCAGCTCCCATGGACAGGTCGGGTACAATGAGCAGTTCTTC
. | few | TRBJ1-2 | TRBV12-5 | CASGPRGSSGGYTF | TGTGCTAGTGGCCCTCGGGGCTCGTCGGGTGGCTACACCTTC
TRBD1 | . | TRBJ2-1 | TRBV14 | CASSQWTGWGNEQFF | TGTGCCAGCAGCCAATGGACAGGGTGGGGCAATGAGCAGTTCTTC
. | . | TRBJ2-2 | TRBV2 | CASTETRNTGELFF | TGTGCCAGCACAGAAACTAGAAACACCGGGGAGCTGTTTTTT
. | . | TRBJ2-3 | TRBV11-2 | CASSLGTVADTQYF | TGTGCCAGCAGCTTAGGGACAGTAGCAGATACGCAGTATTTT
. | . | TRBJ2-1 | TRBV6-5 | CASRVDTNSYNEQFF | TGTGCCAGCAGGGTTGACACCAACTCCTACAATGAGCAGTTCTTC
. | . | TRBJ1-2 | TRBV30 | CAWNFRGPPVF | TGTGCCTGGAATTTCCGGGGCCCGCCAGTCTTC
. | . | TRBJ2-5 | TRBV4-1 | CASSHGWVGQETQYF | TGCGCCAGCAGCCACGGGTGGGTGGGGCAAGAGACCCAGTACTTC
TRBD2 | . | TRBJ2-1 | TRBV11-2 | CASSLVGTSGIEQFF | TGTGCCAGCAGCTTAGTTGGGACTAGCGGAATTGAGCAGTTCTTC
. | . | TRBJ1-5 | TRBV6-1 | CASRARQRREQPQHF | TGTGCCAGCAGAGCAAGACAGCGAAGAGAACAGCCCCAGCATTTT
. | . | TRBJ1-4 | TRBV7-9 | CASSFGTSQEKLFF | TGTGCCAGCAGCTTCGGGACATCCCAGGAAAAACTGTTTTTT
. | once | TRBJ2-3 | TRBV20-1 | CSATLTDTQYF | TGCAGTGCTACCCTCACAGATACGCAGTATTTT
TRBD2 | . | TRBJ2-3 | TRBV6-1 | CASSEDIREGFTDTQYF | TGTGCCAGCAGTGAAGATATTCGGGAGGGATTCACAGATACGCAGTATTTT
. | . | TRBJ1-2 | TRBV30 | CAWRATKNYGYTF | TGTGCCTGGAGGGCTACAAAGAACTATGGCTACACCTTC
. | . | TRBJ2-5 | TRBV2 | CASVRTLAKETQYF | TGTGCCAGCGTTCGGACCCTGGCCAAGGAGACCCAGTACTTC
. | . | TRBJ2-2 | TRBV4-3 | CASSQDWAGNTGELFF | TGCGCCAGCAGCCAAGATTGGGCGGGGAACACCGGGGAGCTGTTTTTT
. | few | TRBJ2-3 | TRBV5-1 | CASSSGTTDTQYF | TGCGCCAGCAGTAGCGGAACCACAGATACGCAGTATTTT
. | . | TRBJ2-7 | TRBV6-1 | CASRVNRGPQYF | TGTGCCAGCAGAGTTAATAGAGGGCCTCAGTACTTC
. | . | TRBJ2-4 | TRBV5-6 | CASSLQLVGDIQYF | TGTGCCAGCAGCTTGCAGTTAGTTGGTGACATTCAGTACTTC
TRBD1 | . | TRBJ2-3 | TRBV7-2 | CASSLSGGRDTQYF | TGTGCCAGCAGCTTATCAGGGGGTCGGGATACGCAGTATTTT
. | . | TRBJ1-3 | TRBV6-6 | CASSGPGQISGNTIYF | TGTGCCAGCAGTGGCCCGGGACAAATCTCTGGAAACACCATATATTTT
. | . | TRBJ1-5 | TRBV4-2 | CASSLEGSNQPQHF | TGTGCCAGCAGCTTAGAAGGCTCCAATCAGCCCCAGCATTTT
. | medium-sized | TRBJ2-7 | TRBV21-1 | CASSNPGSGQYF | TGTGCCAGCAGCAACCCGGGGAGCGGGCAGTACTTC
TRBD1 | . | TRBJ2-6 | TRBV4-1 | CASSLQGVALGSGANVLTF | TGCGCCAGCAGCCTCCAGGGGGTGGCCCTCGGCTCTGGGGCCAACGTCCTGACTTTC
. | . | TRBJ1-2 | TRBV28 | CASSLPAGGSLGYTF | TGTGCCAGCAGTTTACCGGCCGGAGGCAGCTTGGGCTACACCTTC
TRBD2 | . | TRBJ2-3 | TRBV2 | CASRRRTGGGDTQYF | TGTGCCAGTCGGAGAAGAACGGGAGGAGGAGATACGCAGTATTTT
. | . | TRBJ2-3 | TRBV7-3 | CASGFGGGPDTQYF | TGTGCCAGCGGATTTGGGGGGGGCCCAGATACGCAGTATTTT
TRBD1 | . | TRBJ2-5 | TRBV7-2 | CASSLGGTGAYQETQYF | TGTGCCAGCAGCTTAGGAGGGACAGGGGCGTACCAAGAGACCCAGTACTTC
TRBD2 | . | TRBJ2-1 | TRBV28 | CASSYLTPLVAGGYPPSEQFF | TGTGCCAGCAGTTACTTAACCCCTTTGGTAGCGGGGGGTTATCCCCCTAGTGAGCAGTTCTTC
. | once | TRBJ1-1 | TRBV14 | CASSPALRPNTEAFF | TGTGCCAGCAGCCCGGCTCTACGACCGAACACTGAAGCTTTCTTT
TRBD1 | . | TRBJ2-2 | TRBV9 | CASSVKTGATNTGELFF | TGTGCCAGCAGCGTGAAGACAGGGGCGACGAACACCGGGGAGCTGTTTTTT
TRBD1 | . | TRBJ1-4 | TRBV28 | CASSPLDRDGKLFF | TGTGCCAGCAGTCCGCTCGACAGGGATGGAAAACTGTTTTTT
TRBD1 | . | TRBJ1-1 | TRBV19 | CASRGQGRDTEAFF | TGTGCCAGTAGGGGACAGGGTCGGGACACTGAAGCTTTCTTT
. | . | TRBJ2-7 | TRBV2 | CASSGTIEQYF | TGTGCCAGCAGCGGGACCATCGAGCAGTACTTC
TRBD1 | . | TRBJ1-2 | TRBV4-1 | CASSQVPAQGLNYGYTF | TGCGCCAGCAGCCAAGTCCCGGCACAGGGGCTTAACTATGGCTACACCTTC
. | . | TRBJ1-3 | TRBV27 | CASSSTGRTIRSGNTIYF | TGTGCCAGCAGTTCCACCGGACGCACAATCCGCTCTGGAAACACCATATATTTT
TRBD2 | . | TRBJ2-1 | TRBV11-2 | CASSLGLAGGEQFF | TGTGCCAGCAGCTTAGGACTAGCGGGAGGTGAGCAGTTCTTC
. | . | TRBJ2-3 | TRBV5-1 | CASNQGRTDTQYF | TGCGCCAGCAATCAGGGTAGGACAGATACGCAGTATTTT
. | . | TRBJ2-5 | TRBV2 | CASTRTGYQETQYF | TGTGCCAGCACTCGGACTGGGTACCAAGAGACCCAGTACTTC
. | . | TRBJ1-1 | TRBV7-6 | CASSLSENTEAFF | TGTGCCAGCAGCTTATCGGAGAACACTGAAGCTTTCTTT
. | . | TRBJ2-7 | TRBV5-1 | CASSLATSYEQYF | TGCGCCAGCAGCTTGGCCACCTCCTACGAGCAGTACTTC
TRBD1 | . | TRBJ1-5 | TRBV4-2 | CASSQEGDRSKGQPQHF | TGTGCCAGCAGCCAAGAAGGGGACAGGTCAAAGGGTCAGCCCCAGCATTTT
TRBD1 | . | TRBJ1-1 | TRBV10-3 | CAISAGTGGRSEAFF | TGTGCCATCAGTGCCGGGACAGGGGGCCGATCTGAAGCTTTCTTT
. | . | TRBJ1-2 | TRBV2 | CASSEVGSTRPNNGYTF | TGTGCCAGCAGTGAAGTGGGTTCTACAAGGCCAAACAATGGCTACACCTTC
. | once | TRBJ2-7 | TRBV5-5 | CASSEEVQNPEQYF | TGTGCCAGCAGCGAGGAAGTACAGAACCCCGAGCAGTACTTC
. | once | TRBJ1-1 | TRBV14 | CASSPTLMNTEAFF | TGTGCCAGCAGCCCGACTCTTATGAACACTGAAGCTTTCTTT
. | . | TRBJ1-1 | TRBV15 | CATRKAGSNEAFF | TGTGCCACCAGAAAAGCAGGATCCAATGAAGCTTTCTTT
. | . | TRBJ2-1 | TRBV11-2 | CASSRLVNTNEQFF | TGTGCCAGCAGTAGACTAGTTAATACAAATGAGCAGTTCTTC
. | . | TRBJ2-2 | TRBV19 | CASSTRLDTGELFF | TGTGCCAGTAGTACCCGTTTGGACACCGGGGAGCTGTTTTTT
TRBD1 | . | TRBJ2-2 | TRBV29-1 | CSVEEGQGTGELFF | TGCAGCGTTGAAGAGGGACAGGGTACCGGGGAGCTGTTTTTT